The source of this T cell receptor (beta chain) is a study of blood T cell repertoires in COVID-19. Study summary: Sites in the United States, Italy and Spain provided acute and convalescent COVID-19 samples. T cells, B-cell-depleted T cells, or PBMCs supplied cDNA or gDNA.

This clone was seen more than once but under ten times. The CDR3 loop spans 15 amino acids. The germline V gene encodes CDR1 SNHLY and CDR2 FYNNEI. Unmatched junction bases numbered 3, after V lost 6 bases and J lost 6 bases. Original processing notes: Estimation of nucleated cell counts relied on the amplification of reference gene primers. Method: immunoSEQ multiplex PCR; TCRdb's copy keeps in-frame clones and lacks some. V and J calls and clone size are those listed in that table; D and trimming were worked out from the DNA. There are 250,000 to 300,000 clones in the sample; 89% occur only once, and 4% to 5% lies in the top ten.

The TCR was taken from a woman between 40 and 50 years old who had recovered from COVID-19. Sample: peripheral blood. The gene calls are TRBV2 and TRBJ2-2, with 14 positions matching TRBD2. CDR3 loop: CASRRLAGGPGELFF. The CDR3 bases are TGTGCCAGCAGGCGACTAGCGGGAGGGCCCGGGGAGCTGTTTTTT.